This T cell receptor (beta chain) was identified during a study of pediatric ulcerative colitis. Notes on the study in general: This repertoire reflects total lymphocytes rather than subpopulations like regulatory T cells. In rectum, acute severe colitis had expanded clones and less diversity.

On this clone itself: No antigen is known for it.

Rectal tissue came from one to two pinch biopsies taken at colonoscopy. The table came from immunoSEQ multiplex PCR; TCRdb's copy has only in-frame clones and leaves some out. Among tens of thousands of clones listed, 55% to 85% were seen once. The CDR3 has 17 residues. Per the germline V gene, CDR1 is KGHSH and CDR2 is LQKENI. The V gene end was trimmed by 0 bases and the J gene end by 4 bases; junction bases not matched to a gene: 7. The receptor's source is a boy aged 5-17 years with moderate ulcerative colitis. The genes are TRBV18 and TRBJ2-1; 9 bases line up with TRBD1. The sample consisted of gut tissue. The chain's CDR3 is CASSPPTGQGLYNEQFF. The CDR3 bases are TGTGCCAGCTCACCACCGACCGGACAGGGGCTTTACAATGAGCAGTTCTTC.